Listed below are T cell receptor beta chains from one sample, sequenced in a study of PD-L1 blockade in urothelial cancer. TCRdb's copy holds only in-frame clones and misses some; the assay was immunoSEQ multiplex PCR. The sample carries about 2,500 clones, around 35% recorded once. This sample comprised tumor tissue, obtained before atezolizumab (anti-PD-L1) treatment. These receptors were taken from a man in his fifties or sixties with urothelial cancer. Both conserved end residues are part of each CDR3. Fields, in order: CDR3 DNA, CDR3 protein, V gene, clone size, J gene, D gene. D genes are given only for firm matches. The size entry is marked missing in some rows and otherwise reads once, few, many or a size class.

cdr3_nt: TGTGCCAGCAGTTTATCCGGGACACCCTACGAGCAGTACTTC; cdr3_aa: CASSLSGTPYEQYF; v_call: TRBV6-8; clone_size: .; j_call: TRBJ2-7; d_call: .
cdr3_nt: TGTGCCAGTACCACAGACACCGAAGGGAGGAATGGCTACACCTTC; cdr3_aa: CASTTDTEGRNGYTF; v_call: TRBV19; clone_size: .; j_call: TRBJ1-2; d_call: .
cdr3_nt: TGCGCCAGCAGCTTGGCGGTCGGCTCCTACGAGCAGTACTTC; cdr3_aa: CASSLAVGSYEQYF; v_call: TRBV5-1; clone_size: few; j_call: TRBJ2-7; d_call: .
cdr3_nt: TGTGCCAGCAGTGTAGGTGGGGGGGCCTTTGATACGCAGTATTTT; cdr3_aa: CASSVGGGAFDTQYF; v_call: TRBV2; clone_size: medium-sized; j_call: TRBJ2-3; d_call: .
cdr3_nt: TGTGCCAGTAGTGGGCCGACAGGGGGGAGCTCCTACAATGAGCAGTTCTTC; cdr3_aa: CASSGPTGGSSYNEQFF; v_call: TRBV19; clone_size: .; j_call: TRBJ2-1; d_call: TRBD1
cdr3_nt: TGCGCCAGCAGCTTGGTTCTGGGGGATTCCTACGAGCAGTATTTT; cdr3_aa: CASSLVLGDSYEQYF; v_call: TRBV5-1; clone_size: .; j_call: TRBJ2-3; d_call: .
cdr3_nt: TGTGCCAGCAGTTTAGAGGGGTTGAACACTGAAGCTTTCTTT; cdr3_aa: CASSLEGLNTEAFF; v_call: TRBV28; clone_size: few; j_call: TRBJ1-1; d_call: .
cdr3_nt: TGTGCCTGGAGCGGGGGCGGTGGAGATACGCAGTATTTT; cdr3_aa: CAWSGGGGDTQYF; v_call: TRBV30; clone_size: .; j_call: TRBJ2-3; d_call: .
cdr3_nt: TGCGCCAGCAGCCAGGAGGCAACTAGCGGGGGGGTTGTCGAGCAGTACTTC; cdr3_aa: CASSQEATSGGVVEQYF; v_call: TRBV4-1; clone_size: few; j_call: TRBJ2-7; d_call: TRBD2
cdr3_nt: TGCGCCAGCAGCCTGGGATTAGCGGGAAGCACAGATACGCAGTATTTT; cdr3_aa: CASSLGLAGSTDTQYF; v_call: TRBV5-1; clone_size: .; j_call: TRBJ2-3; d_call: TRBD2
cdr3_nt: TGTGCCAGCAGCCCCCCGGGACAGAATCTTAATTCACCCCTCCACTTT; cdr3_aa: CASSPPGQNLNSPLHF; v_call: TRBV11-3; clone_size: medium-sized; j_call: TRBJ1-6; d_call: TRBD1
cdr3_nt: TGCGCCAGCGGACAGGAGGGGCACACTGAAGCTTTCTTT; cdr3_aa: CASGQEGHTEAFF; v_call: TRBV10-2; clone_size: .; j_call: TRBJ1-1; d_call: TRBD1
cdr3_nt: TGTGCCAGTAGTATGGGCGGGGAGGTTTCGACAGATACGCAGTATTTT; cdr3_aa: CASSMGGEVSTDTQYF; v_call: TRBV19; clone_size: .; j_call: TRBJ2-3; d_call: .
cdr3_nt: TGTGCCAGCAAGATACAGGGAGGGAACACTGAAGCTTTCTTT; cdr3_aa: CASKIQGGNTEAFF; v_call: TRBV6-8; clone_size: medium-sized; j_call: TRBJ1-1; d_call: .
cdr3_nt: TGTGCCAGCACCTCGACAGGGACCGGCTACACCTTC; cdr3_aa: CASTSTGTGYTF; v_call: TRBV28; clone_size: few; j_call: TRBJ1-2; d_call: TRBD1
cdr3_nt: TGTGCCAGCAGTGCCAGGGGAGGGTTTCGTGGCTACACCTTC; cdr3_aa: CASSARGGFRGYTF; v_call: TRBV9; clone_size: .; j_call: TRBJ1-2; d_call: .
cdr3_nt: TGTGCCAGCAGTTACTTGTTAGGGAACACTGAAGCTTTCTTT; cdr3_aa: CASSYLLGNTEAFF; v_call: TRBV6-8; clone_size: .; j_call: TRBJ1-1; d_call: .
cdr3_nt: TGTGCCAGCAGTTTTCCGGGGAACAATCAGCCCCAGCATTTT; cdr3_aa: CASSFPGNNQPQHF; v_call: TRBV6-8; clone_size: large; j_call: TRBJ1-5; d_call: .
cdr3_nt: TGTGCCAGCAGCCCCCCTAACACTGAAGCTTTCTTT; cdr3_aa: CASSPPNTEAFF; v_call: TRBV28; clone_size: .; j_call: TRBJ1-1; d_call: .
cdr3_nt: TGTGCCAGCAGTTACGCAGGCAGCTTCTCTGGGGCCAACGTCCTGACTTTC; cdr3_aa: CASSYAGSFSGANVLTF; v_call: TRBV6-8; clone_size: .; j_call: TRBJ2-6; d_call: .
cdr3_nt: TGTGCCAGCAGTTTTATAGACCCCGTTGCCCGTGGGCTCTCCTATAATTCACCCCTCCACTTT; cdr3_aa: CASSFIDPVARGLSYNSPLHF; v_call: TRBV28; clone_size: .; j_call: TRBJ1-6; d_call: .
cdr3_nt: TGCGCCAGCAGCTTGGCCGGGTGGAGGACAAGCACAGATACGCAGTATTTT; cdr3_aa: CASSLAGWRTSTDTQYF; v_call: TRBV5-1; clone_size: .; j_call: TRBJ2-3; d_call: .
cdr3_nt: TGTGCCAGCAGTTACCAGCGGAGGAACACCGGGGAGCTGTTTTTT; cdr3_aa: CASSYQRRNTGELFF; v_call: TRBV28; clone_size: few; j_call: TRBJ2-2; d_call: .
cdr3_nt: TGTGCCAGCAGTGTGGGGGACAGGGGATATTCACCCCTCCACTTT; cdr3_aa: CASSVGDRGYSPLHF; v_call: TRBV9; clone_size: medium-sized; j_call: TRBJ1-6; d_call: TRBD1
cdr3_nt: TGTGCCAGTAGTACATCCGGGACAAGGGGTGGTTACACCTTC; cdr3_aa: CASSTSGTRGGYTF; v_call: TRBV19; clone_size: .; j_call: TRBJ1-2; d_call: .
cdr3_nt: TGTGCCAGTAGTGGAGTAGCGGTACAGGCCGGGGAGCTGTTTTTT; cdr3_aa: CASSGVAVQAGELFF; v_call: TRBV19; clone_size: .; j_call: TRBJ2-2; d_call: .
cdr3_nt: TGTGCCAGCACATCACAGGGACTGAACACTGAAGCTTTCTTT; cdr3_aa: CASTSQGLNTEAFF; v_call: TRBV6-8; clone_size: few; j_call: TRBJ1-1; d_call: .
cdr3_nt: TGCAGCGGGGGAGGGGGCGACACTGAAGCTTTCTTT; cdr3_aa: CSGGGGDTEAFF; v_call: TRBV29-1; clone_size: .; j_call: TRBJ1-1; d_call: TRBD1
cdr3_nt: TGTGCCAGTAGTCACATCCAAGCGGGGGACTTATCAGATATGCAGTATTTT; cdr3_aa: CASSHIQAGDLSDMQYF; v_call: TRBV19; clone_size: .; j_call: TRBJ2-3; d_call: TRBD2
cdr3_nt: TGCGCCAGCAGCTTTGACAGGGGTGACACCGGGGAGCTGTTTTTT; cdr3_aa: CASSFDRGDTGELFF; v_call: TRBV5-1; clone_size: .; j_call: TRBJ2-2; d_call: TRBD1
cdr3_nt: TGTGCCAGCAGTGTAGAGGGGGATTCACCCCTCCACTTT; cdr3_aa: CASSVEGDSPLHF; v_call: TRBV6-8; clone_size: .; j_call: TRBJ1-6; d_call: .
cdr3_nt: TGTGCCAGCAGTTTATTACCAGCCCCTAGGGGCAATCAGCCCCAGCATTTT; cdr3_aa: CASSLLPAPRGNQPQHF; v_call: TRBV28; clone_size: few; j_call: TRBJ1-5; d_call: .
cdr3_nt: TGTGCCAGCAGCCCGGGACAGGGAATGGAGACCCAGTACTTC; cdr3_aa: CASSPGQGMETQYF; v_call: TRBV28; clone_size: .; j_call: TRBJ2-5; d_call: TRBD1
cdr3_nt: TGTGCCAGTAGGCTAAGGACAGGGAATAGCAATCAGCCCCAGTATTTT; cdr3_aa: CASRLRTGNSNQPQYF; v_call: TRBV19; clone_size: .; j_call: TRBJ2-3; d_call: TRBD1
cdr3_nt: TGTGCCAGCAGCTTAGTTCTGGGTCTAGCGGGCTTCCGACAAGAGACCCAGTACTTC; cdr3_aa: CASSLVLGLAGFRQETQYF; v_call: TRBV7-6; clone_size: .; j_call: TRBJ2-5; d_call: TRBD2
cdr3_nt: TGTGCCATCAGTGAGCCTAGCGGGTCCGGCACAGATACGCAGTATTTT; cdr3_aa: CAISEPSGSGTDTQYF; v_call: TRBV10-3; clone_size: few; j_call: TRBJ2-3; d_call: TRBD2
cdr3_nt: TGTGCCAGCAGCTCCCCTCGTCAAGCGTACACAGATACGCAGTATTTT; cdr3_aa: CASSSPRQAYTDTQYF; v_call: TRBV11-3; clone_size: few; j_call: TRBJ2-3; d_call: .
cdr3_nt: TGTGCCAGCGAGATAACCGGGACAGGGGATGAAAAACTGTTTTTT; cdr3_aa: CASEITGTGDEKLFF; v_call: TRBV11-3; clone_size: large; j_call: TRBJ1-4; d_call: TRBD1
cdr3_nt: TGTGCCAGCACGCCTAGGAGAGGGACTGAAGCTTTCTTT; cdr3_aa: CASTPRRGTEAFF; v_call: TRBV25-1; clone_size: .; j_call: TRBJ1-1; d_call: .
cdr3_nt: TGTGCCAGCAGCGCCCCTGAGCTAGGGGGGGCCTACAATGAGCAGTTCTTC; cdr3_aa: CASSAPELGGAYNEQFF; v_call: TRBV9; clone_size: medium-sized; j_call: TRBJ2-1; d_call: .
cdr3_nt: TGTGCCAGCTCACCCGGACAAAACACCGGGGAGCTGTTTTTT; cdr3_aa: CASSPGQNTGELFF; v_call: TRBV18; clone_size: .; j_call: TRBJ2-2; d_call: .
cdr3_nt: TGTGCCACCAGCCCCGCCTCTCGCAATCAGCCCCAGCATTTT; cdr3_aa: CATSPASRNQPQHF; v_call: TRBV15; clone_size: .; j_call: TRBJ1-5; d_call: .
cdr3_nt: TGTGCCAGCAGCGACGACAGCCTTAATGAAAAACTGTTTTTT; cdr3_aa: CASSDDSLNEKLFF; v_call: TRBV9; clone_size: .; j_call: TRBJ1-4; d_call: .
cdr3_nt: TGTGCCAGCAGTTACCTGTTCAGGGGCGATAGCAATCAGCCCCAGCATTTT; cdr3_aa: CASSYLFRGDSNQPQHF; v_call: TRBV6-8; clone_size: .; j_call: TRBJ1-5; d_call: .
cdr3_nt: TGTGCCAGCAGTGAATTTGGGGTCGACGAGCAGTACTTC; cdr3_aa: CASSEFGVDEQYF; v_call: TRBV25-1; clone_size: .; j_call: TRBJ2-7; d_call: .
cdr3_nt: TGCGCCAGCAGCCTATCAACAGCTGGAAACACCATATATTTT; cdr3_aa: CASSLSTAGNTIYF; v_call: TRBV5-1; clone_size: .; j_call: TRBJ1-3; d_call: .
cdr3_nt: TGTGCCACCGGCGGGGGCCGCAGCACAGATACGCAGTATTTT; cdr3_aa: CATGGGRSTDTQYF; v_call: TRBV15; clone_size: .; j_call: TRBJ2-3; d_call: .
cdr3_nt: TGTGCCAGCACCCAATGGGGGGGTTCTTCCAATGAGCAGTTCTTC; cdr3_aa: CASTQWGGSSNEQFF; v_call: TRBV11-1; clone_size: .; j_call: TRBJ2-1; d_call: TRBD2